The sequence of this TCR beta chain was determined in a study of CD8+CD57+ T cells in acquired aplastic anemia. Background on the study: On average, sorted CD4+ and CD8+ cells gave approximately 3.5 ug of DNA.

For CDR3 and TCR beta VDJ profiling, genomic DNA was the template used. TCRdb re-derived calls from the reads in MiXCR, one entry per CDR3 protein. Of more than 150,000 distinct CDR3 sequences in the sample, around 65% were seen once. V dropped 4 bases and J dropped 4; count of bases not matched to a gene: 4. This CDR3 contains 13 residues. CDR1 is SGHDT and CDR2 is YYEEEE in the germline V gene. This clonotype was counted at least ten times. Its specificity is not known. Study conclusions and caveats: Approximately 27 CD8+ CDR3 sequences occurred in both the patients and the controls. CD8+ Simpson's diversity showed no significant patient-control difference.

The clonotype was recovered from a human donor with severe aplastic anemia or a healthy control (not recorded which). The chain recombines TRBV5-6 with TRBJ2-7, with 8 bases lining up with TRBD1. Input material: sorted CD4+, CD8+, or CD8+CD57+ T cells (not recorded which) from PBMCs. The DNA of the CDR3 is TGTGCCAGCAGCCGGGACAGGCTATACGAGCAGTACTTC. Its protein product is CASSRDRLYEQYF.